This T cell receptor beta chain was identified in a study of yellow fever vaccine responses in identical twins. General study results and limits: Vaccine T cell responses of twins reportedly seemed partly convergent and partly personalized.

A remark on this clonotype: No antigen is known for it.

TCRdb re-called the RT-PCR reads through MiXCR, storing one row per CDR3 protein. The sample yields about 4,000 distinct CDR3 sequences, approximately 89% seen once. The V gene's germline CDR1 is LGHNA and CDR2 YSLEER. Trimming pared 4 bases from V and 5 bases from J, leaving 14 bases between. This CDR3 has 14 amino acids. This chain uses TRBV4-3 with TRBJ2-5, with no clear D. The TCR comes from a woman between 18 and 30 years old who received the yellow fever vaccine. Sequenced material: T cells from blood (PBMCs), unsorted or a sorted subset (not recorded which), taken before or after yellow fever vaccination (not recorded which). The CDR3 sequence is CASSLGSFSETQYF. Here the CDR3 DNA reads TGCGCCAGCAGCCTGGGGTCATTCTCGGAGACCCAGTACTTC.